The 20 T cell receptor beta chains presented below share a single source sample, sequenced in a study of shared clonotypes between healthy human individuals. CD8 cells classed as naive were CD45RO-negative and positively selected for CCR7, excluding terminally differentiated effector memory CD45RA+ cells. Generated by immunoSEQ multiplex PCR, the TCRdb table keeps only in-frame clones and is missing some. The table lists about 2.2 million clones, roughly 91% of them singletons. Material for sequencing was naive CD8+ T cells from PBMCs. Receptors originate from a man aged 18 to 35 in good health. Some clones in this sample may be carry-over from other donors' samples.

V and J are TRBV7-9 and TRBJ2-2; no definite D call. Trimming shortened V by 1 base and J by 11 bases, and 11 bases separated the two germline ends. This CDR3 has 13 amino acids. Germline-derived CDR1 and CDR2 are SEHNR and FQNEAQ (reference sequence). The CDR3 is CASSLGSLIELFF. The CDR3 bases are TGTGCCAGCAGCTTAGGGTCGTTAATTGAGCTGTTTTTT.

V and J are TRBV5-5 and TRBJ1-4; tentative D call: TRBD1 (5 bases). The V gene's germline CDR1 is SGHKS and CDR2 YYEKEE (reference sequence). Trimming removed 4 bases at V and 4 bases at J, with 14 bases between. This CDR3 has 15 residues. CDR3 sequence reads: CASSQIIGGNEKLFF. The CDR3 DNA follows: TGTGCCAGCAGCCAGATTATTGGGGGTAATGAAAAACTGTTTTTT. The full variable domain, rest sourced from reference TRBV5-5 and TRBJ1-4, is DAGVTQSPTHLIKTRGQQVTLRCSPISGHKSVSWYQQVLGQGPQFIFQYYEKEERGRGNFPDRFSARQFPNYSSELNVNALLLGDSALYLCASSQIIGGNEKLFFGSGTQLSVL.

CDR3 nucleotides: TGTGCCAGCAGCCATCCTAACAGGGCTGGGGCCAACGTCCTGACTTTC. This codes for CASSHPNRAGANVLTF. The genes are TRBV7-9 and TRBJ2-6, with D tentatively TRBD1 (6 bases). This CDR3 contains 16 residues. The germline V gene has CDR1 SEHNR and CDR2 FQNEAQ (reference sequence). V was clipped by 5 bases and J by 2 bases, with 13 bases between them.

CDR3 coding DNA: TGTGCCAGCAGGTCGTCCGGGTTCTCCACTGAAGCTTTCTTT. Translating gives CASRSSGFSTEAFF. V is TRBV25-1 and J is TRBJ1-1; D gene uncertain. Trimming stripped 6 bases from V and 4 bases from J, with 15 bases between. Looked up from germline, CDR1 is MGHDK and CDR2 is SYGVNS. This CDR3 is built from 14 residues.

This clone has just one count. The V and J genes are TRBV5-1 and TRBJ1-1, with no clear D. CDR1 is SGHRS, CDR2 YFSETQ, per germline. V lost 7 bases and J lost 4, with 11 bases in between. The CDR3 is 12 amino acids. This chain's CDR3 is CASQAVGTEAFF. CDR3 DNA sequence: TGCGCCAGCCAGGCTGTAGGCACTGAAGCTTTCTTT.

Only a few counts were recorded for this clone. The chain is built from TRBV28 and TRBJ1-1, with a weak D call TRBD1 (5 bases). This CDR3 region has 13 residues. The germline V and J ends were trimmed by 8 bases and 5 bases, with 15 bases remaining between them. Germline lookup yields CDR1 MDHEN and CDR2 SYDVKM. CDR3 DNA sequence: TGTGCCAGCTTCTCCAGGGAAAGGACTGAAGCTTTCTTT. Protein: CASFSRERTEAFF.

The rearrangement links TRBV27 to TRBJ2-2, with D maybe TRBD2 (5 bases). The V end lost 6 bases, the J end lost 7 bases, and 18 bases lay between the germline ends. The CDR3 length is 15 residues. The germline V gene has CDR1 MNHEY and CDR2 SMNVEV (reference sequence). The CDR3 reads CASSYLSSADGELFF. The CDR3 DNA reads TGTGCCAGCAGCTACCTCAGCTCAGCGGACGGGGAGCTGTTTTTT.

This clone showed up just a few times. Distinct nucleotide sequences in the sample also encode this CDR3. The chain is built from TRBV13 and TRBJ2-7, with D possibly TRBD1 on 6 matching bases. The CDR3 consists of 13 residues. CDR1 PRHDT and CDR2 FYEKMQ come from the germline V gene (reference sequence). V lost 0 bases to trimming and J lost 4 bases, with 7 bases between them. CDR3 DNA sequence: TGTGCCAGCAGCTTAGGCAGGGGTTACGAGCAGTACTTC. Its protein product is CASSLGRGYEQYF. The full variable domain, in which reference TRBV13 and TRBJ2-7 provide the parts outside the CDR3, is AAGVIQSPRHLIKEKRETATLKCYPIPRHDTVYWYQQGPGQDPQFLISFYEKMQSDKGSIPDRFSAQQFSDYHSELNMSSLELGDSALYFCASSLGRGYEQYFGPGTRLTVT.

This clone was found once. This chain connects TRBV5-1 to TRBJ2-7; D is tentatively TRBD1 or TRBD2 (5 bases each). The V end lost 3 bases, the J end lost 0 bases, and 10 bases lay between the germline ends. CDR1 and CDR2 (germline): SGHRS, YFSETQ. CDR3 length equals 14 residues. The CDR3 reads CASSSRDGSYEQYF. The CDR3 nucleotides are TGCGCCAGCAGCTCCCGGGACGGCTCCTACGAGCAGTACTTC.

The chain carries TRBV19 and TRBJ2-7; 9 positions match TRBD1. V lost 5 bases and J lost 5; bases outside the gene matches: 10. This CDR3 comprises 15 residues. The germline CDR1 and CDR2 sequences are LNHDA and SQIVND (reference sequence). The CDR3 region has the DNA TGTGCCAGTAGTTTCATCCGGGACAGGGTGAACGAGCAGTACTTC. Translation gives CASSFIRDRVNEQYF.

This sequence joins TRBV29-1 and TRBJ2-7; 9 bases are shared with TRBD2. Per the germline V gene, CDR1 is SQVTM and CDR2 is ANQGSEA. Germline trimming cut 3 bases from V and 2 bases from J; bases unmatched to any gene: 5. The CDR3 runs 14 residues. The CDR3 sequence is CSVDIASGTYEQYF. CDR3 coding DNA: TGCAGCGTTGATATCGCTAGCGGGACCTACGAGCAGTACTTC.

The V gene is TRBV28, the J gene TRBJ2-1; a possible D gene is TRBD2 (5 bases). This CDR3 has 18 residues. Germline V gene data show CDR1 as MDHEN and CDR2 as SYDVKM. The germline V and J ends were trimmed by 6 bases and 2 bases, with 23 bases remaining between them. DNA for the CDR3: TGTGCCAGCAGCTTACCCTCCAGACCCACGAGGGCCTACAATGAGCAGTTCTTC. It is translated as CASSLPSRPTRAYNEQFF.

The CDR3 coding sequence is TGTGCCAGCAGCTCACCGGGACAACGGCCCTACGAGCAGTACTTC. Translating gives CASSSPGQRPYEQYF. The chain uses TRBV9 and TRBJ2-7, with a tentative D call TRBD1 (6 bases). From germline, CDR1 is SGDLS and CDR2 YYNGEE. This CDR3 has 15 amino acids. V was cut by 4 bases and J by 2 bases, with 16 bases left in between.

This clone was seen just once. This rearrangement joins TRBV9 to TRBJ1-1; 10 positions match TRBD1. Losses at the gene ends were 3 bases for V and 5 bases for J; bases not matched to a gene: 7. The CDR3 sequence is 15 residues long. The V gene's germline CDR1 is SGDLS and CDR2 YYNGEE. For the CDR3, the DNA is TGTGCCAGCAGCGGGGAGACAGGGGGCGGGACTGAAGCTTTCTTT. This codes for CASSGETGGGTEAFF.

In its sample, this clone was seen a few times. The chain recombines TRBV10-1 with TRBJ2-7; D might be TRBD1 (5 bases). Trimming left V 6 bases short and J 2 bases short, with 14 bases between. Germline CDR1 and CDR2: WNHNN and SYGVQD (reference sequence). This CDR3 comprises 14 residues. CDR3 sequence (DNA): TGCGCCAGCAGAGACGGTGACAGCACCTACGAGCAGTACTTC. Protein: CASRDGDSTYEQYF.

This chain links TRBV4-1 with TRBJ2-2; 8 bases are a match to TRBD1. Germline CDR1 and CDR2: MGHRA and YSYEKL. The CDR3 has 16 amino acids. V dropped 2 bases and J dropped 4; count of bases not matched to a gene: 6. CDR3 bases: TGCGCCAGCAGCCAACTCAGGGGGCACGTCACCGGGGAGCTGTTTTTT. Translated: CASSQLRGHVTGELFF.

Comments on this clone: The same CDR3 also results from other DNA sequences found in this sample. V is TRBV4-1 and J is TRBJ2-7; D call uncertain. Germline V lookup: CDR1 MGHRA, CDR2 YSYEKL. The CDR3 runs 13 residues. V lost 2 bases and J 1 base, leaving 6 bases between the germline ends. The CDR3 loop is CASSQRVSYEQYF. The CDR3 DNA is TGCGCCAGCAGCCAACGTGTATCCTACGAGCAGTACTTC.

The chain joins TRBV28 to TRBJ1-1; D uncertain. The CDR3 length is 19 residues. CDR1 and CDR2 (germline): MDHEN, SYDVKM. V lost 3 bases and J 0 bases, leaving 23 bases between the germline ends. In nucleotides, the CDR3 is TGTGCCAGCAGTTTTGAAATGCATTCGACAACGCGAGTGAACACTGAAGCTTTCTTT. This sequence encodes CASSFEMHSTTRVNTEAFF.

The V and J genes are TRBV19 and TRBJ1-2; D may be TRBD1 (6 bases). The CDR3 loop spans 16 amino acids. Trimming took off 4 bases at V and 0 bases at J, with 15 bases between the two ends. Germline CDR1 is LNHDA and CDR2 is SQIVND (reference sequence). CDR3 sequence reads: CASSSRQASANYGYTF. The CDR3 bases are TGTGCCAGTAGTAGTAGACAGGCATCCGCTAACTATGGCTACACCTTC.

Regarding this clone: Other DNA sequences of this sample code for an identical CDR3. This chain joins TRBV19 and TRBJ1-5; TRBD1 aligns across 7 bases. V was clipped by 2 bases and J by 4 bases; unmatched bases: 2. CDR3 size: 14 residues. Germline V gene lookup returns CDR1 LNHDA and CDR2 SQIVND (reference sequence). CDR3 bases: TGTGCCAGTAGTATACGGGACAGTAATCAGCCCCAGCATTTT. Encoded protein: CASSIRDSNQPQHF.